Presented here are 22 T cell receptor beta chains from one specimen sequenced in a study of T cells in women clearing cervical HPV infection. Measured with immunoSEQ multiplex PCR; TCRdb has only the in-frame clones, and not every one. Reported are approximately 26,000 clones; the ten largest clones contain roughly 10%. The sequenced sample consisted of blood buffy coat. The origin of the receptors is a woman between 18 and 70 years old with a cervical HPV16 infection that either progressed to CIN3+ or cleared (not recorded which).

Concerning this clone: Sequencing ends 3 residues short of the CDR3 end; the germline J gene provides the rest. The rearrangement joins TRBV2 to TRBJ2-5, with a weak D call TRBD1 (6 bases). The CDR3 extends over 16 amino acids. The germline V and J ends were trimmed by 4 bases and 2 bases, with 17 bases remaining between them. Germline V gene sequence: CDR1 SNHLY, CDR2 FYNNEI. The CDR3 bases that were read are TGTGCCAGCAGTGTGCGTCCAGGGGCGAGACAAGAGACC. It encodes CASSVRPGARQET. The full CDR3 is CASSVRPGARQETQYF.

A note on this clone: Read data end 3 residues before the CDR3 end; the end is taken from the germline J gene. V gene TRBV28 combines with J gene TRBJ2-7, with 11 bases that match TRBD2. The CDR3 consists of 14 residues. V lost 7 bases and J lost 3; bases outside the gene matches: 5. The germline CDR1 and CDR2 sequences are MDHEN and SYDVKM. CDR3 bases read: TGTGCCAGCAAAGTGGGACTAGCGGTCTACGAG. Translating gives CASKVGLAVYE. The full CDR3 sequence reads CASKVGLAVYEQYF.

CDR3 DNA (partial): TGTGCCAGTAGTATCCTTCTCGGGAGGGGTGAG. This sequence encodes CASSILLGRGE. The entire CDR3 is CASSILLGRGEQFF. The gene calls are TRBV19 and TRBJ2-1; 8 bases are shared with TRBD2. The CDR3 is cut off 3 residues early in the read; its end comes from the germline J gene. The V gene end was trimmed by 3 bases and the J gene end by 9 bases; junction bases not matched to a gene: 7. Germline-derived CDR1 and CDR2 are LNHDA and SQIVND (reference sequence). The CDR3 loop spans 14 amino acids.

The CDR3 sequence is CASSHRQLNNYGQYF. Partial CDR3 DNA: TGTGCCAGCTCCCACCGACAGCTTAATAACTATGGT. The chain has TRBV18 and TRBJ2-4, with a tentative D call TRBD1 (5 bases). The read finishes 3 residues shy of the CDR3 end, and the germline J gene is used to complete it. CDR3 length: 15 residues. Germline lookup yields CDR1 KGHSH and CDR2 LQKENI. The variable domain in full, completed from reference TRBV18 and TRBJ2-4, reads NAGVMQNPRHLVRRRGQEARLRCSPMKGHSHVYWYRQLPEEGLKFMVYLQKENIIDESGMPKERFSAEFPKEGPSILRIQQVVRGDSAAYFCASSHRQLNNYGQYFGAGTRLSVL.

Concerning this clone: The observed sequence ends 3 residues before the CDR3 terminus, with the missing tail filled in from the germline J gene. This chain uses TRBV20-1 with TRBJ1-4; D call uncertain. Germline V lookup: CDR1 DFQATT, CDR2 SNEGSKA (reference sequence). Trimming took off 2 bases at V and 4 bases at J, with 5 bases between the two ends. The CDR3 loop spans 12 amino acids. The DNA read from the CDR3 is TGCAGTGCTAGAAGCGTTAATGAAAAA. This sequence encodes CSARSVNEK. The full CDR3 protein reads CSARSVNEKLFF.

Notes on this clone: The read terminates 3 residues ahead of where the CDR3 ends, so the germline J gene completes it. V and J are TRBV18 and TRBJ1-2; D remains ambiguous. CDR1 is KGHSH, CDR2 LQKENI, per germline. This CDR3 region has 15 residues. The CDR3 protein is CASSPPSVSAFRYTF. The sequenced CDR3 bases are TGTGCCAGCTCACCACCCTCGGTCTCTGCTTTCCGC.

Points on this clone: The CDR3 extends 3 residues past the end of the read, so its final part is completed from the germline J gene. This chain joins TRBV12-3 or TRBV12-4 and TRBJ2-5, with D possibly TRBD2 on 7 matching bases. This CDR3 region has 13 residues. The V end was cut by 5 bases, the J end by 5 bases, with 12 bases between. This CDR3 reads CASSRGGLETQYF. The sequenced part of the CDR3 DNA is TGTGCCAGCAGTAGGGGGGGTCTCGAGACC.

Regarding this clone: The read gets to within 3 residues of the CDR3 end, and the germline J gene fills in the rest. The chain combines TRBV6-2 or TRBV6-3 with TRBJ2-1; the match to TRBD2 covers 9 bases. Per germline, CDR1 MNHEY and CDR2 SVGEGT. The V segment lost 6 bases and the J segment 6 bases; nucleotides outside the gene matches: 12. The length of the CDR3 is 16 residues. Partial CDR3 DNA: TGTGCCAGCAGATCGGGAGGTGGGGGACTAGCCAATGAG. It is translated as CASRSGGGGLANE. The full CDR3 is CASRSGGGGLANEQFF.

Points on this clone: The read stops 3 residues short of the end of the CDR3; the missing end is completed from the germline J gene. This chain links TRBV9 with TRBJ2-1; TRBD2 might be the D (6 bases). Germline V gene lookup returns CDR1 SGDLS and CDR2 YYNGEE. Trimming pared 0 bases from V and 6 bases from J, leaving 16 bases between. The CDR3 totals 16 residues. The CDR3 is CASSVVGGEYLNEQFF. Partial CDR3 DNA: TGTGCCAGCAGCGTAGTGGGGGGAGAATACCTCAATGAG.

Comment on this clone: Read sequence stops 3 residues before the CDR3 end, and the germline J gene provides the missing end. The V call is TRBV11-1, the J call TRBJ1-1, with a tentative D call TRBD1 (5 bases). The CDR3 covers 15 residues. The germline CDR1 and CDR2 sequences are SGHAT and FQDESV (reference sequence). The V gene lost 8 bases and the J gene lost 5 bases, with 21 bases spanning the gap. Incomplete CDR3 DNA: TGTGCCAGCGGGTTCAGAGTGGGGGGAGCTACTGAA. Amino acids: CASGFRVGGATE. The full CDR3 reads CASGFRVGGATEAFF.

CDR3 loop: CASLAGELFF. Incomplete CDR3 DNA: TGTGCCAGTCTTGCCGGGGAG. J is TRBJ2-2 and V is TRBV19; D call uncertain. The read ends 3 residues shy of where the CDR3 ends; the end is completed using the germline J gene. This CDR3 has 10 amino acids. V lost 8 bases, J lost 6 bases, and 4 bases lay in between. Per the germline V gene, CDR1 is LNHDA and CDR2 is SQIVND (reference sequence).

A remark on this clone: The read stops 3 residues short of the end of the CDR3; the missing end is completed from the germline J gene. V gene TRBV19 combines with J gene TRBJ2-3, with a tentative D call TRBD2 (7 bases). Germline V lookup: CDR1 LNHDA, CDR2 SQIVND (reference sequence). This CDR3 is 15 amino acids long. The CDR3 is CASSLAWGGNQPQYF. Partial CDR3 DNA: TGTGCCAGTAGTCTGGCCTGGGGGGGCAATCAGCCG.

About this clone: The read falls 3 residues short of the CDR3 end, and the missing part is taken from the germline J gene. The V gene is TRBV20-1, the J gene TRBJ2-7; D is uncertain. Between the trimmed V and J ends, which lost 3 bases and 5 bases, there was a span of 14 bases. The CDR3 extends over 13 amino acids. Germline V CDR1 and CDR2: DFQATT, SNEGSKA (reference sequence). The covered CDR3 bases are TGCAGTGCTAGCCCCCCATACATCAACGAG. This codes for CSASPPYINE. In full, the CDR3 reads CSASPPYINEQYF.

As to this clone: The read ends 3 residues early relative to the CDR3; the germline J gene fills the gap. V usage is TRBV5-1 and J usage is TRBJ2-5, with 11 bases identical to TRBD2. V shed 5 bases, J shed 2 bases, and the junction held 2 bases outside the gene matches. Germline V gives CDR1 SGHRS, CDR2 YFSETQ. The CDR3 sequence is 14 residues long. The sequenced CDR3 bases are TGCGCCAGCAGGTGGACTAGCGGGCAAGAGACC. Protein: CASRWTSGQET. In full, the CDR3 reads CASRWTSGQETQYF.

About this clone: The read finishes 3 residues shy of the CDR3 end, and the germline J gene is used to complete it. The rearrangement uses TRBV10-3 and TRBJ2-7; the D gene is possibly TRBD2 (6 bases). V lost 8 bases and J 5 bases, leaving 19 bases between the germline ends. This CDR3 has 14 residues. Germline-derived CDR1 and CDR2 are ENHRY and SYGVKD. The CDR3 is CAISRETSLNEQYF. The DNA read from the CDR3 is TGTGCCATCTCGCGGGAAACCTCTCTGAACGAG.

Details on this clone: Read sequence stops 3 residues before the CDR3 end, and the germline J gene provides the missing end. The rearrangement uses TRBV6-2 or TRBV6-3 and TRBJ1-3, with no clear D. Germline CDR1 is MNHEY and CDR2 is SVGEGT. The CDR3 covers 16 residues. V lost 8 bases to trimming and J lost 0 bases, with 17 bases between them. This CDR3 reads CASEKHSLSSGNTIYF. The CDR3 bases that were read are TGTGCCAGCGAAAAGCATTCCTTGAGCTCTGGAAACACC.

Partial CDR3 DNA: TGTGCCAGCAGCTTAATTTCGACTGAA. Its translation: CASSLISTE. The full CDR3 reads CASSLISTEAFF. This chain connects TRBV7-9 to TRBJ1-1, with D uncertain. The read falls 3 residues short of the CDR3 end, and the missing part is taken from the germline J gene. Trimming took 2 bases from V and 5 from J, leaving 6 bases between them. CDR3 length equals 12 residues. CDR1 and CDR2 (germline): SEHNR, FQNEAQ (reference sequence). Drawing the rest from reference TRBV7-9 and TRBJ1-1, the complete variable domain is DTGVSQNPRHKITKRGQNVTFRCDPISEHNRLYWYRQTLGQGPEFLTYFQNEAQLEKSRLLSDRFSAERPKGSFSTLEIQRTEQGDSAMYLCASSLISTEAFFGQGTRLTVV.

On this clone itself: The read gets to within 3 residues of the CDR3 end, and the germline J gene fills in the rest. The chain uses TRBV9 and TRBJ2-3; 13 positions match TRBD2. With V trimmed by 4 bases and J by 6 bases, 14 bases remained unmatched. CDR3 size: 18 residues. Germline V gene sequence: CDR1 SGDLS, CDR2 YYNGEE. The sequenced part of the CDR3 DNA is TGTGCCAGCAGCTCCCCTTCGGGGACTAGCGGGAAAGGTGATACG. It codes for CASSSPSGTSGKGDT. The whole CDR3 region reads CASSSPSGTSGKGDTQYF. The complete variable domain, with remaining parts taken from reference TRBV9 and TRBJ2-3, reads DSGVTQTPKHLITATGQRVTLRCSPRSGDLSVYWYQQSLDQGLQFLIQYYNGEERAKGNILERFSAQQFPDLHSELNLSSLELGDSALYFCASSSPSGTSGKGDTQYFGPGTRLTVL.

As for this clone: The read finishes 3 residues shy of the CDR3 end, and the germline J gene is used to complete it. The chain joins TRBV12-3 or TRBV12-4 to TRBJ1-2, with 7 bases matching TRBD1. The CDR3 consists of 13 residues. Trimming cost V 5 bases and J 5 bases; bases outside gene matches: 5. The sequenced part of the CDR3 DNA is TGTGCCAGCAGTGAAACAGGGGCTTATGGC. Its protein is CASSETGAYG. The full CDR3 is CASSETGAYGYTF.

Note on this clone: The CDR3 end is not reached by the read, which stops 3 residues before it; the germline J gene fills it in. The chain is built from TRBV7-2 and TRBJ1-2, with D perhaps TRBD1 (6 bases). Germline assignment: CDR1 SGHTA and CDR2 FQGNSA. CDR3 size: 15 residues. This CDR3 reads CASSLGRGRQYDYTF. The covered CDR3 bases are TGTGCCAGCAGCTTAGGCAGGGGACGGCAATACGAC.

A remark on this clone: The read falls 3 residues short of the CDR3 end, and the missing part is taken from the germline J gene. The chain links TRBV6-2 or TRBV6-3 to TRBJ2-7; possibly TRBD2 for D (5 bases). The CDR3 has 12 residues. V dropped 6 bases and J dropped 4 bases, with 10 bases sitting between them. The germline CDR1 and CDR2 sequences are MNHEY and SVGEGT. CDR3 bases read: TGTGCCAGCAGGACCCGGGGTTACGAG. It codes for CASRTRGYE. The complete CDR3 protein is CASRTRGYEQYF.

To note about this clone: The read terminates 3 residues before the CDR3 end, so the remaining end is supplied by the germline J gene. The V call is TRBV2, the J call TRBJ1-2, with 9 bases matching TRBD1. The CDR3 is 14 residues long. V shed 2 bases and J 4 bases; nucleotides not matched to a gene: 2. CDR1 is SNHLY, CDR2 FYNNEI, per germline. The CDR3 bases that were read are TGTGCCAGCAGTGAAAACAGGGGGCCCTATGGC. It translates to CASSENRGPYG. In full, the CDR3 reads CASSENRGPYGYTF.